These 10 T cell receptor beta chains share one sample of origin, sequenced in a study of OX40 agonist ivuxolimab in advanced cancers. The protocol was immunoSEQ multiplex PCR, while the TCRdb copy is restricted to in-frame clones and leaves out a portion. The sample has about 46,000 clones, over 75% seen once. Here the sequenced sample was CD4+ or CD8+ T cells sorted from blood, taken in a trial of the OX40 agonist ivuxolimab. These TCRs come from an adult with an advanced solid tumor such as melanoma, head and neck, liver or kidney cancer.

The gene calls are TRBV7-3 and TRBJ2-3, with TRBD2 matching over 7 bases. CDR3 length: 14 amino acids. Per germline, CDR1 SGHTA and CDR2 FQGTGA. V lost 5 bases to trimming and J lost 2 bases; unmatched junction nucleotides: 4. This CDR3 reads CASSPGGITDTQYF. CDR3 coding DNA: TGTGCCAGCAGCCCCGGGGGGATCACAGATACGCAGTATTTT.

CDR3 region: CASSLSSGGNEQFF. CDR3 sequence (DNA): TGTGCCAGCAGTTTGAGTAGCGGGGGCAATGAGCAGTTCTTC. The rearrangement uses TRBV27 and TRBJ2-1; 9 nucleotides match TRBD2. Losses at the gene ends were 3 bases for V and 6 bases for J; bases not matched to a gene: 3. CDR1 MNHEY and CDR2 SMNVEV come from the germline V gene (reference sequence). This CDR3 contains 14 residues.

The genes are TRBV5-5 and TRBJ2-1; D not resolved. V was clipped by 1 base and J by 7 bases, with 6 bases between them. Per the germline V gene, CDR1 is SGHKS and CDR2 is YYEKEE (reference sequence). There are 12 residues in the CDR3. Here the CDR3 DNA reads TGTGCCAGCAGCTTGTGGGGTAATGAGCAGTTCTTC. Translating it yields CASSLWGNEQFF.

This chain connects TRBV11-2 to TRBJ2-7, with D possibly matching TRBD2 (5 bases). Germline assignment: CDR1 SGHAT and CDR2 FQNNGV. This CDR3 is 14 amino acids long. Trimming left V 0 bases short and J 2 bases short, with 8 bases between. The CDR3 reads CASSLESGTYEQYF. As DNA, the CDR3 is TGTGCCAGCAGCTTAGAATCCGGGACCTACGAGCAGTACTTC.

The chain uses TRBV10-3 and TRBJ2-5; no firm D call. Trimming shortened V by 3 bases and J by 5 bases, and 19 bases separated the two germline ends. Germline V gene data show CDR1 as ENHRY and CDR2 as SYGVKD. The CDR3 totals 16 residues. For the CDR3, the DNA is TGTGCCATCAGTGAAACCCAAAAGGCCCTCACGGAGACCCAGTACTTC. This gives the protein CAISETQKALTETQYF.

In this sample, this clone turned up once. The rearrangement uses TRBV5-6 and TRBJ2-3, with D maybe TRBD2 (6 bases). The V and J ends lost 3 bases and 2 bases respectively, with 16 bases between them. The V gene's germline CDR1 is SGHDT and CDR2 YYEEEE. The CDR3 consists of 16 residues. The CDR3 nucleotides are TGTGCCAGCAGCTCGGCGGTATTAGCGGCCACAGATACGCAGTATTTT. Its translation is CASSSAVLAATDTQYF.

The CDR3 loop reads CASSQYEEDSPLHF. CDR3 coding DNA: TGTGCCAGCAGCCAATACGAGGAGGATTCACCCCTCCACTTT. This chain joins TRBV16 and TRBJ1-6; no firm D call. The CDR3 loop spans 14 amino acids. CDR1 and CDR2 (germline): KGHSY, FQNENV. The germline V and J ends were trimmed by 1 base and 8 bases, with 9 bases remaining between them.

This sequence joins TRBV7-8 and TRBJ2-7, with TRBD2 identical over 8 bases. Germline trimming cut 4 bases from V and 2 bases from J; bases unmatched to any gene: 4. Germline CDR1 reads SGHVS; CDR2 reads FQNEAQ. The CDR3 sequence is 14 residues long. The CDR3, as DNA: TGTGCCAGCAGCTACCCGGGGGGGGCCTACGAGCAGTACTTC. As protein: CASSYPGGAYEQYF.

CDR3 sequence: CASSLQGWLAGGPSTNTGELFF. For the CDR3, the DNA is TGTGCCAGCTCACTACAGGGGTGGCTAGCGGGAGGGCCTTCGACTAACACCGGGGAGCTGTTTTTT. The chain uses TRBV18 and TRBJ2-2, with 12 bases lining up with TRBD2. CDR3 length: 22 residues. The germline V gene has CDR1 KGHSH and CDR2 LQKENI. With V trimmed by 4 bases and J by 2 bases, 20 bases remained unmatched.

This rearrangement joins TRBV10-2 to TRBJ1-4, with no clear D. This CDR3 is 16 amino acids long. With 1 base removed from V and 4 bases from J, the gap between germline ends came to 13 bases. Germline V CDR1 and CDR2: WSHSY, SAAADI. This CDR3 is CASSEWGAEDNEKLFF. The CDR3 DNA reads TGCGCCAGCAGTGAGTGGGGTGCCGAAGATAATGAAAAACTGTTTTTT.